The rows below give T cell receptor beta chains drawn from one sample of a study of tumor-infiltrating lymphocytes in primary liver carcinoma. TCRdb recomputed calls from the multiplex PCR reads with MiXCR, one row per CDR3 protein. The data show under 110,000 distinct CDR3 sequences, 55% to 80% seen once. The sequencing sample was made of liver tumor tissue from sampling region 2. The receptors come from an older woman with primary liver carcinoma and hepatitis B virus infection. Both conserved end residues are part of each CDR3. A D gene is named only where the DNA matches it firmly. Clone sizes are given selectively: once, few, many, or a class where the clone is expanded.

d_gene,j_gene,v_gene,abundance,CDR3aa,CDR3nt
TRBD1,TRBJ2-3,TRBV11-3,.,CASSSWSLDRGIDMQYF,TGTGCCAGTAGCTCTTGGTCCCTTGACAGGGGCATAGATATGCAGTATTTT
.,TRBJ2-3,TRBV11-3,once,CASIFRMGTGTQYF,TGTGCCAGCATCTTCCGGATGGGCACAGGTACGCAGTATTTT
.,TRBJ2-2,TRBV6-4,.,CASSDRDTRELFF,TGTGCCAGCAGTGACAGGGACACCAGGGAGCTGTTTTTT
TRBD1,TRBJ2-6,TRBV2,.,CASTPGQGSGANVLTF,TGCGCCAGCACCCCCGGACAGGGCTCTGGGGCCAACGTCCTGACCTTC
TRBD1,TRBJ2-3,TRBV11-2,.,CASSSNRLQGADAQYF,TGTGCCAGCAGTTCAAACCGGTTACAGGGGGCAGATGCGCAGTATTTT
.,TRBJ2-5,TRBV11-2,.,CASSYSRGGVRETQHF,TGTGCCAGCAGCTACTCCCGTGGTGGCGTGAGAGAGACCCAGCACTTC
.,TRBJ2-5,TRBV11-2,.,CDSSLESRGTQYF,TGTGACAGCAGCTTGGAATCCAGGGGGACCCAGTACTTC
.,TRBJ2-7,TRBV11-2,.,CDSSLRGHEQYF,TGTGATAGCAGCTTAAGGGGCCACGAGCAGTACTTC
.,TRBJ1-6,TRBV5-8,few,CASSLQGLGNSPLHF,TGTGCCAGCAGCCTTCAGGGGCTCGGAAATTCACCCCTCCACTTT
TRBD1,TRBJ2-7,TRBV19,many,CASSTTGTGRYEQYF,TGTGCCAGTAGTACCACCGGGACAGGGCGCTACGAGCAGTACTTC
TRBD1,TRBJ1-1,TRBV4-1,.,CASSQGRQGAFACHTEAFF,TGCGCCAGCAGCCAAGGTAGACAGGGGGCCTTCGCGTGCCACACTGAAGCTTTCTTT
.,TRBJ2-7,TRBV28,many,CASRQSARTYEQYF,TGTGCCAGCAGACAATCGGCCCGCACCTACGAGCAGTACTTC
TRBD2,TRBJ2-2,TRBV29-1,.,CSVRVGGPSTWELFF,TGCAGCGTTCGGGTGGGAGGGCCTAGCACCTGGGAGCTGTTTTTT
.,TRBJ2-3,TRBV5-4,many,CASSLTQGTDTQYF,TGTGCCAGCAGCTTGACCCAGGGCACAGATACGCAGTATTTT
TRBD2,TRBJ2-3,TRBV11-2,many,CASSFVAGDTQYF,TGTGCCAGCAGCTTCGTAGCGGGAGATACGCAGTATTTT
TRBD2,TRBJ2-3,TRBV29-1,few,CSVGSGSSARTDTQYF,TGCAGCGTCGGTAGCGGGAGTTCGGCGCGGACAGATACGCAGTATTTT
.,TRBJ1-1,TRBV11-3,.,CASILDGEYRNTEAFF,TGTGCCAGTATCTTAGACGGGGAATACCGGAACACTGAAGCTTTCTTT
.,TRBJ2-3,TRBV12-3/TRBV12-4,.,CAGSMRGSRTDTQYF,TGTGCCGGCAGTATGAGGGGGTCCCGCACAGATACGCAGTATTTT
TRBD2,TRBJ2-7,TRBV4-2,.,CASSLGTSGSVNEQYF,TGTGCTAGTAGCCTCGGGACTAGCGGGAGCGTCAACGAGCAGTACTTC
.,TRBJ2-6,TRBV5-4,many,CASSFGGRSSGANVLTF,TGTGCCAGCAGCTTTGGGGGGAGGAGCTCTGGGGCCAACGTCCTGACTTTC
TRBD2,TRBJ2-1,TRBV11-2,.,CASNLFSGLGYNEQFF,TGTGCCAGTAACTTATTTTCGGGACTAGGGTACAATGAGCAGTTCTTC
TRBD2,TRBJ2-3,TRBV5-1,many,CASSPVLAGEGDTQYF,TGCGCCAGCAGCCCGGTTTTAGCGGGAGAAGGGGATACGCAGTATTTT
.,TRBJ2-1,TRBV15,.,CATSRQARQFF,TGTGCCACCAGCAGACAGGCTCGGCAATTCTTC
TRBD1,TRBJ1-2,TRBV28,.,CASLEGANSHYGYTF,TGTGCCAGCCTCGAGGGGGCAAATTCTCACTATGGCTACACCTTC
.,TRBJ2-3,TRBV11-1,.,CASSLRQRMEESHF,TGTGCCAGCAGCTTAAGGCAACGTATGGAAGAGTCTCACTTT
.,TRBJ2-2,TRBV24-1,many,CAVEGDTGELFF,TGTGCCGTCGAAGGGGACACCGGGGAGCTGTTTTTT
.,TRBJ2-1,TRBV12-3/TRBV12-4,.,CTSSLGGTDNEQSF,TGTACCAGCAGTCTCGGCGGGACCGACAATGAGCAATCCTTC
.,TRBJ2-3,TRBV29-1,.,CSVGIPGTDKQYF,TGCAGCGTTGGAATCCCAGGCACAGATAAGCAGTATTTT
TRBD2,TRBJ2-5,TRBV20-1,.,CSALLAGETQYF,TGCAGTGCTTTACTAGCGGGAGAGACCCAGTACTTC
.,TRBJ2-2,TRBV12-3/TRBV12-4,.,CASSFWGGNNGELFF,TGTGCCAGCAGTTTTTGGGGCGGTAACAACGGGGAGCTGTTTTTT
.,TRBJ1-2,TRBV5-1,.,CVSSLEVSYGYTF,TGCGTCAGCAGTTTGGAAGTCTCTTATGGCTACACCTTC
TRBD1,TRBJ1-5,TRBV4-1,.,CASSKVDRTDQPQHF,TGCGCCAGCAGCAAGGTGGACAGGACGGATCAGCCCCAGCACTTT
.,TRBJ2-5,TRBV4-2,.,CASSQAWWEVQETQYF,TGCGCCAGCAGCCAAGCCTGGTGGGAGGTCCAAGAGACCCAGTACTTC
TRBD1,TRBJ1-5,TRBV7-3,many,CASSPRKRTGISSNQPQHF,TGTGCCAGCAGCCCTAGGAAGCGGACAGGGATAAGTAGCAATCAGCCCCAGCATTTT
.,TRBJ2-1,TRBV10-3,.,CAISPFREINEQLF,TGCGCCATCAGCCCCTTTAGGGAAATAAATGAGCAGCTCTTC
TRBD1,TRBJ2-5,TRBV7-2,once,CASSLQGVTQYF,TGTGCCAGCAGCTTACAGGGGGTCACCCAGTACTTC
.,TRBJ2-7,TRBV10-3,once,CAISEGREPYKQYF,TGTGCTATCAGTGAGGGCAGGGAACCCTACAAGCAGTACTTC
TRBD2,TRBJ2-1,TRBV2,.,CASSEGLAGCIEQFF,TGTGCCAGCAGTGAAGGACTAGCGGGGTGTATTGAACAGTTCTTC
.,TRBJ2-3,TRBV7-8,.,CASSLNAGWSTDTQYF,TGTGCCAGCAGCTTAAATGCGGGTTGGTCCACAGATACGCAGTATTTT
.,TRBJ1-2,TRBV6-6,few,CVSTYISNYGYTF,TGTGTCAGCACTTATATAAGCAACTATGGCTATACCTTC
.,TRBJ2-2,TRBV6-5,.,CASRLSRTNTGELFF,TGTGCTAGCAGACTATCAAGGACGAACACCGGGGAGCTGTTTTTT
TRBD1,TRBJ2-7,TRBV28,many,CASSSLQGADFDEQYF,TGTGCCAGCAGTTCCCTACAGGGGGCAGATTTTGACGAGCAGTACTTC
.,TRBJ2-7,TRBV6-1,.,CASSLVLMYEQYF,TGTGCCAGCAGTCTGGTACTAATGTACGAACAGTACTTC
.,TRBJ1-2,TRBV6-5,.,CASSYFPSYGYTF,TGTGCCAGCAGTTACTTCCCTAGTTATGGCTACACCTTC
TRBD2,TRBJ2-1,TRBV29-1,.,CSPNIPPRLAGLHSYNEQFF,TGCAGCCCTAATATTCCCCCTAGGCTAGCGGGTCTCCACTCCTACAATGAGCAGTTCTTC
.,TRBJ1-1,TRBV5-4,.,CSSSFGGRGPRGTEAFF,TGTTCCAGCAGCTTTGGCGGCAGGGGACCACGGGGCACTGAAGCTTTCTTT
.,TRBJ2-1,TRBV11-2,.,CAGSLGGESSYYEQFF,TGTGCCGGCAGCTTAGGGGGGGAGAGCTCATACTATGAGCAGTTCTTC
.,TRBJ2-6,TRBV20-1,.,CSARRHGASGANVLTF,TGCAGTGCTAGAAGGCATGGGGCCTCCGGGGCCAACGTCCTGACTTTC
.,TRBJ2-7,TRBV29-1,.,CSDGRLTAPYEQYF,TGCAGCGATGGGAGACTAACAGCCCCCTACGAGCAGTACTTC
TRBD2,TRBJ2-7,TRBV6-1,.,CASIERAPSGRVTEQYF,TGTGCCAGCATTGAAAGAGCTCCTAGCGGGAGGGTTACCGAGCAATACTTC
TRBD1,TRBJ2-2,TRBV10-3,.,CAVRTGDMNTGELFF,TGTGCCGTCAGGACAGGGGACATGAACACCGGGGAGCTGTTTTTT
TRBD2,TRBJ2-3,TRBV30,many,CAWRPSGSTDTQYF,TGTGCCTGGAGGCCTAGCGGTAGCACAGATACGCAGTATTTT
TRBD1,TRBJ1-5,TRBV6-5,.,CTSSHSGQGAGKPQHF,TGTACCAGTAGTCATTCCGGACAGGGGGCTGGGAAGCCCCAGCATTTT
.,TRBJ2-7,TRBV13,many,CASSLVDRDEQYF,TGTGCCAGCAGCTTAGTAGACAGAGACGAGCAGTACTTC
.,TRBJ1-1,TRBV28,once,CASNLEQLNTEAFF,TGTGCCAGTAATTTAGAACAGCTTAACACTGAAGCTTTCTTT
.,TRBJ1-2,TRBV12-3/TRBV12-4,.,CASNRAGVYGHTF,TGTGCCAGCAACCGCGCAGGGGTCTATGGCCACACCTTC
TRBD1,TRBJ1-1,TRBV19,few,CASNGGRGQFSTEAFF,TGTGCCAGTAATGGTGGTAGGGGGCAATTCTCCACTGAAGCTTTCTTT
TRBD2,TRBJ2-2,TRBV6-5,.,CASSRSGLAGDTWELFF,TGTGCCAGCAGTCGGTCGGGACTAGCGGGAGACACCTGGGAGTTGTTTTTT
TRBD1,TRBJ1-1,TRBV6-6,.,CASRRVTGDTEAFF,TGTGCCAGCAGGCGGGTTACAGGGGACACTGAAGCTTTCTTT